This TCR beta chain was recorded in a study of blood T cell repertoires in COVID-19. Study-wide background: The cDNA or gDNA used as material had been derived from T cells, B-cell-depleted T cells, or PBMCs.

With respect to this clone: No DNA is shown, since the ends of the CDR3 on it are uncertain; the CDR3 is the one TCRdb lists.

Participants spanned ages about 18 to 95 years and resided in roughly 22 US areas. Recovery meant two consecutive negative NP/OP PCR tests, professional clearance, or resolved symptoms. Study processing details: From reference gene primer amplification, estimates of nucleated cell counts were derived. Repertoires were generated with immunoSEQ multiplex PCR, while TCRdb's copy carries only in-frame clones and drops some. Clone size and V and J calls were adopted from that table, with D and trimming inferred from the DNA. The sample yields a few hundred thousand clones, roughly 90% seen once. Including both end residues, the CDR3 is 20 amino acids long.

The genes are TRBV12-1 and TRBJ2-7; TRBD2, the table's D call, was not compared with the DNA. TRBV12-1 is a pseudogene segment. The TCR comes from a woman aged 18-30 years who had recovered from COVID-19. The sequencing sample was made of PBMCs or T cells enriched from blood (not recorded which). CDR3 amino acids: CASSFAGGTSGRICAYEQYF.